What follows are 7 T cell receptor beta chains derived from one specimen sequenced in a study of T cells after yellow fever vaccination. TCRdb re-called the 5' RACE reads with MiXCR, one entry per CDR3 protein. The table lists some 350,000 distinct CDR3 sequences, roughly 10% of them singletons, with roughly 18% in the top ten. This specimen was PBMCs, taken on the day of the first yellow fever vaccination. The origin of the receptors is a young man who received the YFV17D yellow fever vaccine.

The genes are TRBV4-3 and TRBJ2-3; D not resolved. V lost 2 bases to trimming and J lost 2 bases, with 5 bases between them. There are 13 residues in the CDR3. Germline lookup yields CDR1 LGHNA and CDR2 YSLEER. This CDR3 reads CASSQYYTDTQYF. In DNA, the CDR3 is TGCGCCAGCAGCCAATACTACACAGATACGCAGTATTTT.

V and J are TRBV12-3 or TRBV12-4 and TRBJ2-1, with D perhaps assigned TRBD1 or TRBD2 (5 bases each). Trimming cost V 6 bases and J 7 bases, with 16 bases left between them. The CDR3 is 14 amino acids. The CDR3 sequence: CASREAAGINEQFF. The CDR3 nucleotides read TGTGCCAGCAGAGAAGCGGCAGGGATAAATGAGCAGTTCTTC.

This clonotype was recorded at least ten times. This chain connects TRBV12-3 or TRBV12-4 to TRBJ2-7, with 10 bases that match TRBD1. This CDR3 has 18 residues. After removal of 2 bases from V and 0 bases from J, the junction contained 10 bases not matched to a gene. CDR3: CASSLIPGQGPSSYEQYV. In nucleotides, the CDR3 is TGTGCCAGCAGTTTAATCCCGGGACAGGGGCCGAGCTCCTACGAGCAGTACGTC.

The V and J genes are TRBV20-1 and TRBJ1-2; TRBD1 agrees at 8 bases. J was trimmed by 8 bases and V by 1 base; bases with no gene match: 12. Germline lookup yields CDR1 DFQATT and CDR2 SNEGSKA (reference sequence). CDR3 length: 15 residues. CDR3 nucleotide sequence: TGCAGTGCTAGAGGCGGGGCAGGGGGCGCAAGCGGCTACACCTTC. Translated: CSARGGAGGASGYTF.

This clonotype was detected many times. The chain joins TRBV20-1 to TRBJ2-5; weak D call: TRBD1 (6 bases). CDR3 length: 16 amino acids. CDR1 and CDR2 (germline): DFQATT, SNEGSKA (reference sequence). The V end was cut by 5 bases, the J end by 2 bases, with 21 bases between. CDR3 residues: CSALPARGHRQETQYF. The CDR3 bases are TGCAGTGCTCTACCAGCCAGGGGCCACAGACAAGAGACCCAGTACTTC.

This clonotype was observed a few times. The chain is built from TRBV9 and TRBJ2-7, with a possible D match to TRBD2 (6 bases). The ends were cut back, 5 bases at V and 2 bases at J, with 14 bases in the middle. Germline CDR1 reads SGDLS; CDR2 reads YYNGEE. The CDR3 extends over 14 amino acids. The CDR3 region has the DNA TGTGCCAGCAGAACGGGACTTCGACCCTACGAGCAGTACGTC. Protein product: CASRTGLRPYEQYV.

The chain combines TRBV7-2 with TRBJ2-3; D not resolved. The CDR3 runs to 16 residues. Germline CDR1 reads SGHTA; CDR2 reads FQGNSA. The V end lost 1 base, the J end lost 0 bases, and 11 bases lay between the germline ends. The CDR3 reads CASSLGIVPSTDTQYF. DNA of the CDR3: TGTGCCAGCAGCTTAGGTATAGTTCCAAGCACAGATACGCAGTATTTT.